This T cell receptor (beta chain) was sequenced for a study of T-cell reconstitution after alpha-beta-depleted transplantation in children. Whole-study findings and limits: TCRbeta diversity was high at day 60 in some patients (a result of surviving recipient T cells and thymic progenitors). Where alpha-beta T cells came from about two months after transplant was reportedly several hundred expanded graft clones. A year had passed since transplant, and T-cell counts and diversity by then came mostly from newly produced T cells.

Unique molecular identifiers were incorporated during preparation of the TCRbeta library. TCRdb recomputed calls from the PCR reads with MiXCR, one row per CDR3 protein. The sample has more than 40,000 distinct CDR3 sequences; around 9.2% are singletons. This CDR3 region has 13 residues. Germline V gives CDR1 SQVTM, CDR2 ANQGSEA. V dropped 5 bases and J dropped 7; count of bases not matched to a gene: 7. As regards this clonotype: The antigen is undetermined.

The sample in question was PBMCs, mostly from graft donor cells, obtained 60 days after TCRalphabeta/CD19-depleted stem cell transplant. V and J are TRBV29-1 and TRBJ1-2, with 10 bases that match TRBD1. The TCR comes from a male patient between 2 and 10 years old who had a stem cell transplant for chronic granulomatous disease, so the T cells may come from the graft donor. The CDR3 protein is CSVHSGTGAGYTF. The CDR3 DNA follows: TGCAGCGTTCATTCCGGGACAGGGGCTGGCTACACCTTC.